What follows are 3 T cell receptor beta chains derived from one specimen sequenced in a study of human T cells and chemical hapten exposure. One entry per CDR3 protein results from TCRdb running MiXCR on the RACE reads. Of about 110,000 distinct CDR3 sequences detected, less than 10% appear once; the ten largest clones hold approximately 3%. Time point defined: patch test 2, 6 weeks after DPC sensitization. Treatment noted: therapeutic diphenylcyclopropenone sensitization with weekly scalp DPC. The starting material was whole blood, obtained in connection with sensitization to the hapten diphenylcyclopropenone (DPC). All receptors come from a woman aged 40 to 50 with alopecia areata. Some clones in this sample may be carry-over from other donors' samples.

The rearrangement uses TRBV14 and TRBJ2-3; weak D call: TRBD1 (5 bases). The CDR3 runs 13 residues. CDR1 and CDR2 from the germline V gene are SGHDN and FVKESK. Trimming shortened V by 4 bases and J by 4 bases, and 9 bases separated the two germline ends. The CDR3 coding sequence is TGTGCCAGCAGCCGGCTGACAGCAGATACGCAGTATTTT. This codes for CASSRLTADTQYF.

The chain has TRBV5-4 and TRBJ2-3; the match to TRBD2 covers 16 bases. Trimming removed 4 bases from V and 1 base from J; junction bases left unmatched: 9. There are 19 residues in the CDR3. CDR1 is SGHNT, CDR2 YYREEE, per germline (reference sequence). Written as DNA, the CDR3 is TGTGCCAGCAGCCGCCCGGGACTAGCGGGGGGGCCGCGCACAGATACGCAGTATTTT. As protein: CASSRPGLAGGPRTDTQYF.

The chain has TRBV20-1 and TRBJ1-2; D remains ambiguous. The CDR3 extends over 9 amino acids. V shed 6 bases and J shed 5 bases, with 4 bases lying between them. CDR1 is DFQATT and CDR2 is SNEGSKA in the germline V gene (reference sequence). The CDR3 spells CSALYGYTF. CDR3 DNA: TGCAGTGCCCTATATGGCTACACCTTC.